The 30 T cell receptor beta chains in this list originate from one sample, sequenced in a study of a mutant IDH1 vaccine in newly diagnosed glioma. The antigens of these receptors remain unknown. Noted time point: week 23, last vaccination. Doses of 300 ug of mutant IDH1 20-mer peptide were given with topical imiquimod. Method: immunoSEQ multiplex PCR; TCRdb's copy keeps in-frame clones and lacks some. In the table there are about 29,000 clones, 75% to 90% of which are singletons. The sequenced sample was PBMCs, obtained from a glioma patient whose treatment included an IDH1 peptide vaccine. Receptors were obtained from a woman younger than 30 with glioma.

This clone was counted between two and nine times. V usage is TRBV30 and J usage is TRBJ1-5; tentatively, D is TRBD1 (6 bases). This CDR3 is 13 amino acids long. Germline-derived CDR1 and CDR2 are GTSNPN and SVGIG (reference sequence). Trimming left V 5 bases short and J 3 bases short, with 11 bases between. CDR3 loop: CAWADSFNQPQHF. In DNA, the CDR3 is TGTGCCTGGGCGGACAGCTTCAATCAGCCCCAGCATTTT.

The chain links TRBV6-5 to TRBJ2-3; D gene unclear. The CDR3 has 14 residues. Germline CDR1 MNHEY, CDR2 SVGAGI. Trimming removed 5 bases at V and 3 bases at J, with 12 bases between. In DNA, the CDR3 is TGTGCCAGCAGTAAGATGGGGAAAACAGATACGCAGTATTTT. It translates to CASSKMGKTDTQYF.

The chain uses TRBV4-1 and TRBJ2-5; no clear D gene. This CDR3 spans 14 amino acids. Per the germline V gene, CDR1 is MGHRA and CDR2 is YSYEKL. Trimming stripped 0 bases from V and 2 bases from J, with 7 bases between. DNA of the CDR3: TGCGCCAGCAGCCAAGAACAGCTTCAAGAGACCCAGTACTTC. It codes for CASSQEQLQETQYF.

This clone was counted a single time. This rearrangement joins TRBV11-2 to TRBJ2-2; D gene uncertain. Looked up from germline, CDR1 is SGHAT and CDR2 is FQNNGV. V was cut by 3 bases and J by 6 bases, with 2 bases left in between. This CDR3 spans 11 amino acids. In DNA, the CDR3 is TGTGCCAGCAGCTTTCCCGGGGAGCTGTTTTTT. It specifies CASSFPGELFF.

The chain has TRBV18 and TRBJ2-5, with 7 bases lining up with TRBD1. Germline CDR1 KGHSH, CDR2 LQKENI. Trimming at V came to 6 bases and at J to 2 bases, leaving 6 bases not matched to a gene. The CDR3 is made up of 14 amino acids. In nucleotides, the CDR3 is TGTGCCAGCTCCCTGGGACAGAGGCAAGAGACCCAGTACTTC. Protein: CASSLGQRQETQYF. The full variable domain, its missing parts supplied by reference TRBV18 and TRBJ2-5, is NAGVMQNPRHLVRRRGQEARLRCSPMKGHSHVYWYRQLPEEGLKFMVYLQKENIIDESGMPKERFSAEFPKEGPSILRIQQVVRGDSAAYFCASSLGQRQETQYFGPGTRLLVL.

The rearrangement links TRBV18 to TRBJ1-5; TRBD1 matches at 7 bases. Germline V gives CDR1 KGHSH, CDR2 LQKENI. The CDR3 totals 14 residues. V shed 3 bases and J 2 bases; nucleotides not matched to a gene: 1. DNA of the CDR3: TGTGCCAGCTCACCGCAGGGGGGCAATCAGCCCCAGCATTTT. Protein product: CASSPQGGNQPQHF.

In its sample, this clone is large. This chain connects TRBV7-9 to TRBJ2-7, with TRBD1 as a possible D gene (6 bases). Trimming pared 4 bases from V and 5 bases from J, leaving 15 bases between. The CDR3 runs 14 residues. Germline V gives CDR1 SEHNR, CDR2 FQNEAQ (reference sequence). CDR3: CASSSARGGNEQYF. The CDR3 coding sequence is TGTGCCAGCAGCTCCGCCAGGGGTGGGAACGAGCAGTACTTC.

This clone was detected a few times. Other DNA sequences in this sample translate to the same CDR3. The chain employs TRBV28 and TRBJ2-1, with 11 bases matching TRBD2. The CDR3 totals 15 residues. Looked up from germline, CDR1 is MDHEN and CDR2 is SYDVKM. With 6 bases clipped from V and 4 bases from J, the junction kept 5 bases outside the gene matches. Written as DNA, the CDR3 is TGTGCCAGCAGGGAGACTAGCGGGGAGTACAATGAGCAGTTCTTC. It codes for CASRETSGEYNEQFF.

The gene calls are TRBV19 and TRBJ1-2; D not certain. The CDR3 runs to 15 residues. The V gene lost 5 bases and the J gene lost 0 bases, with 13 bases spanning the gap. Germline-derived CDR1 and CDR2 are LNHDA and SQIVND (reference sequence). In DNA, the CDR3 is TGTGCCAGTAGTGCCTGGACGGAGACTAACTATGGCTACACCTTC. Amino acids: CASSAWTETNYGYTF.

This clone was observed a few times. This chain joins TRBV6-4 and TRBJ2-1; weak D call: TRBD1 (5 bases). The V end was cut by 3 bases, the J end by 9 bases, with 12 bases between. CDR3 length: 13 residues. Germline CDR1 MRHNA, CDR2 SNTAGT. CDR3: CASSDTPQGEQFF. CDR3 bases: TGTGCCAGCAGTGATACCCCGCAGGGTGAGCAGTTCTTC.

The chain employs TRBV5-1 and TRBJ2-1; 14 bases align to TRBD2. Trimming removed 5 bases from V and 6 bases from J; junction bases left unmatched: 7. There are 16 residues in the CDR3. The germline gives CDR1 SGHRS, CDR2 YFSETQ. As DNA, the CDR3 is TGCGCCAGCAGTCCGTTGGGGACTAGCGGGAGCAATGAGCAGTTCTTC. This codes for CASSPLGTSGSNEQFF.

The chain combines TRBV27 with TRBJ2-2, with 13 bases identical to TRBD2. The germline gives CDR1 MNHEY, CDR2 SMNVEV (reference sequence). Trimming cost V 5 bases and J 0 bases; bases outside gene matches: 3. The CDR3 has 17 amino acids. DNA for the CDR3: TGTGCCAGCAGTCCGGGACTAGCGGGATCGAACACCGGGGAGCTGTTTTTT. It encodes CASSPGLAGSNTGELFF.

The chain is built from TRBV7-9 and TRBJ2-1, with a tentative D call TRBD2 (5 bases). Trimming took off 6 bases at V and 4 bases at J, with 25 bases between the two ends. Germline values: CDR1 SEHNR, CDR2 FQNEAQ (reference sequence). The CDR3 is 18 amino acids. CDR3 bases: TGTGCCAGCAGTTTTCTCTACGGACTGGAAGAACCTTACAATGAGCAGTTCTTC. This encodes CASSFLYGLEEPYNEQFF.

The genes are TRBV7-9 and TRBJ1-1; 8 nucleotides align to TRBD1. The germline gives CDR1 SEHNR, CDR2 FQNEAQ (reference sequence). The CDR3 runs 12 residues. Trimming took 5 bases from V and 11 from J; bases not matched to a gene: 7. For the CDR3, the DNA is TGTGCCAGCAGCCCCCAAGGGACAGGTGCTTTCTTT. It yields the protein CASSPQGTGAFF.

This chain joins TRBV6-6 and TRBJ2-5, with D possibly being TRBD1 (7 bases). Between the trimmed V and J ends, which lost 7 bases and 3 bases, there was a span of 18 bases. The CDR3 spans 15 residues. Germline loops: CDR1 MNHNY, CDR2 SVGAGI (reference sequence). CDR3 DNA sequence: TGTGCCAGCACCCCTACGGGGGACAGCAAAGAGACCCAGTACTTC. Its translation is CASTPTGDSKETQYF.

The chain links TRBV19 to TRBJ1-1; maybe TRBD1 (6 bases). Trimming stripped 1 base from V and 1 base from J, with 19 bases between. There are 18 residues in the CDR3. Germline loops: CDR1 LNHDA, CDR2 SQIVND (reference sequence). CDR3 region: CASSIGIRGGDRNTEAFF. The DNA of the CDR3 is TGTGCCAGTAGTATAGGGATTAGGGGGGGGGATCGGAACACTGAAGCTTTCTTT.

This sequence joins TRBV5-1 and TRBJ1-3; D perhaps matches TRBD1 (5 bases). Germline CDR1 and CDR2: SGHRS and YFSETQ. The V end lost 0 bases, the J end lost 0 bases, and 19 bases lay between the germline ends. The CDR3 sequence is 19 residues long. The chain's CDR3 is CASSLGRRDRGLSGNTIYF. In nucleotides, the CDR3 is TGCGCCAGCAGCTTGGGCCGCCGGGACCGGGGTCTCTCTGGAAACACCATATATTTT.

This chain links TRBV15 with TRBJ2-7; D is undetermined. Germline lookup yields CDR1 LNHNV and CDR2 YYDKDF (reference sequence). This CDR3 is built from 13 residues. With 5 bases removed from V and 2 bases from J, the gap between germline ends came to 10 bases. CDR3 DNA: TGTGCCACCAGCGGCGACCGAGCCTACGAGCAGTACTTC. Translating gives CATSGDRAYEQYF.

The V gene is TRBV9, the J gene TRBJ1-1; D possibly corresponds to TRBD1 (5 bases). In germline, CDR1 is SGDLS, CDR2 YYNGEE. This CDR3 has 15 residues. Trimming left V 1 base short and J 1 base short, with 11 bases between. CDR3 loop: CASSVLGGPNTEAFF. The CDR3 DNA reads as TGTGCCAGCAGCGTACTCGGGGGACCGAACACTGAAGCTTTCTTT.

This CDR3 is CASGLVPFPGELFF. DNA for the CDR3: TGTGCTAGTGGTTTGGTACCCTTCCCCGGGGAGCTGTTTTTT. V and J are TRBV12-5 and TRBJ2-2; the D is unclear. CDR1 is LGHNT, CDR2 FRNRAP, per germline. The CDR3 is 14 residues long. Trimming removed 0 bases from V and 6 bases from J, with 8 bases in between.

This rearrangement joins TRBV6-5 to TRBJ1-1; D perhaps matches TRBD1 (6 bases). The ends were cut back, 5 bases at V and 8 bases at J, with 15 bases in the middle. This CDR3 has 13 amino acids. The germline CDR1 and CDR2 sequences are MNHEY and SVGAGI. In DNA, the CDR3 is TGTGCCAGCAGTCCTCTCTCGCAGGGGGAAGCTTTCTTT. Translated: CASSPLSQGEAFF.

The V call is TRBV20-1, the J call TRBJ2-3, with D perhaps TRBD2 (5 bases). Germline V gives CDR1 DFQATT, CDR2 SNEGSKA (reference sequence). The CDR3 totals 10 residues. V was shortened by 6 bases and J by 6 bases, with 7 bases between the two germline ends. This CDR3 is CSASGDTQYF. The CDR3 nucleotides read TGCAGTGCCTCGGGGGATACGCAGTATTTT.

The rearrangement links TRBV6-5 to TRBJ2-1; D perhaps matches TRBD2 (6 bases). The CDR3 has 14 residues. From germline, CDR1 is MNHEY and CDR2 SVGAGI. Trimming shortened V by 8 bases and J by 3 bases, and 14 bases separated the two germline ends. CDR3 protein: CASGTGVGYNEQFF. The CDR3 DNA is TGTGCCAGCGGTACGGGGGTGGGCTACAATGAGCAGTTCTTC.

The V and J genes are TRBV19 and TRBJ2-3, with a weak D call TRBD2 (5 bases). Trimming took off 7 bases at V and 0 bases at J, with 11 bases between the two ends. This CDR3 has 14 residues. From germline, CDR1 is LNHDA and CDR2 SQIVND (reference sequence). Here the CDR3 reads CASKTRLSTDTQYF. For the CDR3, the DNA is TGTGCCAGTAAAACTAGGTTAAGCACAGATACGCAGTATTTT.

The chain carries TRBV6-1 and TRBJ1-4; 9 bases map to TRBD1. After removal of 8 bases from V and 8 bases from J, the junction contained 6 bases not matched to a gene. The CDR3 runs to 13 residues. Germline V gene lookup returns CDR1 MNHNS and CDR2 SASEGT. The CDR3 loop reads CASWGTGNEKLFF. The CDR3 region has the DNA TGTGCCAGCTGGGGGACAGGGAACGAAAAACTGTTTTTT.

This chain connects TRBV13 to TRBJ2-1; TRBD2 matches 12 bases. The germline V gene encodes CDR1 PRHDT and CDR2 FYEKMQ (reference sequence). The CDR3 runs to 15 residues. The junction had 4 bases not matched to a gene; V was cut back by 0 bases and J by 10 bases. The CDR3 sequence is CASSLGLAGGREQFF. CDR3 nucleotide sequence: TGTGCCAGCAGCTTAGGGCTAGCGGGAGGGCGAGAGCAGTTCTTC.

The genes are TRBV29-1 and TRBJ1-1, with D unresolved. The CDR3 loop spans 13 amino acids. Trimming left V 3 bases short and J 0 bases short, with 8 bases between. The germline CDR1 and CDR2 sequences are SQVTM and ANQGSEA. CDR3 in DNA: TGCAGCGTTGAGGTGGCAGTGAACACTGAAGCTTTCTTT. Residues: CSVEVAVNTEAFF. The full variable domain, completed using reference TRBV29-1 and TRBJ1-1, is SAVISQKPSRDICQRGTSLTIQCQVDSQVTMMFWYRQQPGQSLTLIATANQGSEATYESGFVIDKFPISRPNLTFSTLTVSNMSPEDSSIYLCSVEVAVNTEAFFGQGTRLTVV.

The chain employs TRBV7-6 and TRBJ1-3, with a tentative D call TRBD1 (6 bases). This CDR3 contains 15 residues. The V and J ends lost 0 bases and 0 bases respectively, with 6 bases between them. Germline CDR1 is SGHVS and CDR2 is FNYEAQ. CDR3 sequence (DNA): TGTGCCAGCAGCTTAGCGGACAGCTCTGGAAACACCATATATTTT. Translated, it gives CASSLADSSGNTIYF.

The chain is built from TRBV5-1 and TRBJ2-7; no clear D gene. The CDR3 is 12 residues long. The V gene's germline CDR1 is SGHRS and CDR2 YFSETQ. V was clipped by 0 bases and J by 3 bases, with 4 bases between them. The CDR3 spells CASSLDRYEQYF. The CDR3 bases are TGCGCCAGCAGCTTGGACCGCTACGAGCAGTACTTC.

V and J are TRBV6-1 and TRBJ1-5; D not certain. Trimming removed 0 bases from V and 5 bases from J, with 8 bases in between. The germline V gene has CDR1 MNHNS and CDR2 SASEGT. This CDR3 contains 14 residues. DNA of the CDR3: TGTGCCAGCAGTGAAGCCAATCTTTATCAGCCCCAGCATTTT. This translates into CASSEANLYQPQHF.